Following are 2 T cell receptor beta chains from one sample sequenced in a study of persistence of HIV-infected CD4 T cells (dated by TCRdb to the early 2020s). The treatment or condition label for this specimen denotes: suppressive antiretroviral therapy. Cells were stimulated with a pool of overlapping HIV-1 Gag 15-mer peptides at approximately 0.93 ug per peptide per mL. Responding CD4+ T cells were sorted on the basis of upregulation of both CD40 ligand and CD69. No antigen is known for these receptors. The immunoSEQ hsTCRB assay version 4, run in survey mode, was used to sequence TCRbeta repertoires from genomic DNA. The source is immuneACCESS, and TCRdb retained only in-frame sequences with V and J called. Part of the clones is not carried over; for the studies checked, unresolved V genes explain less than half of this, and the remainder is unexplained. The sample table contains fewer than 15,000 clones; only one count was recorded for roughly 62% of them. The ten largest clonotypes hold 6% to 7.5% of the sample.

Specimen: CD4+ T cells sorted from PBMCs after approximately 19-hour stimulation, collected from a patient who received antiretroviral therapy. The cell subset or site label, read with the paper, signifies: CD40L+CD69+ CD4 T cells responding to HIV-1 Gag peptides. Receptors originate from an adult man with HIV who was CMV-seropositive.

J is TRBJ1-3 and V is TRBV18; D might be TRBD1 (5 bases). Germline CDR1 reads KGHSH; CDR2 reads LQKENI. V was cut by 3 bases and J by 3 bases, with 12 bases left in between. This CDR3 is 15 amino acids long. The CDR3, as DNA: TGTGCCAGCTCACCGAACACCCAGGGTGGAAACACCATATATTTT. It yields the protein CASSPNTQGGNTIYF.

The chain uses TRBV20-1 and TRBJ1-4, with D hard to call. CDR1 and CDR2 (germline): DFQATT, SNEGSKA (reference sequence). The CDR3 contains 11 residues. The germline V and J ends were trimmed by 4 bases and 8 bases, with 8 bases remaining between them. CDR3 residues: CSAKKVEKLFF. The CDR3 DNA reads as TGCAGTGCTAAAAAGGTCGAAAAACTGTTTTTT.